Listed below are T cell receptor beta chains from one sample, sequenced in a study of cytomegalovirus exposure and HLA in healthy donors. TCRdb's table, derived via immunoSEQ multiplex PCR, lists solely in-frame clones and lacks some. The data hold some 140,000 clones, with 70% to 80% observed a single time. Source material: PBMCs. Receptors were obtained from a man aged 30-40 years in good health and CMV-seropositive. The CDR3 runs from the conserved cysteine through the conserved F or W. A D gene is named only where the DNA matches it firmly. Rows may omit the clone size; those that give it use once, few, many or a size class.

V gene: TRBV30
clone size: -
J gene: TRBJ1-2
D gene: -
CDR3 DNA: TGTGCCTGGGGCCAATCCTATGGCTACACCTTC
CDR3 protein: CAWGQSYGYTF

V gene: TRBV5-1
clone size: -
J gene: TRBJ2-1
D gene: TRBD2
CDR3 DNA: TGCGCCAGCAGGCCGGGACTAGCGGGAGTAGAGCAGTTCTTC
CDR3 protein: CASRPGLAGVEQFF

V gene: TRBV6-6
clone size: few
J gene: TRBJ1-2
D gene: -
CDR3 DNA: TGTGCCAGCAGTTACTCAGAGAGTGAGTACTATGGCTACACCTTC
CDR3 protein: CASSYSESEYYGYTF

V gene: TRBV14
clone size: -
J gene: TRBJ1-1
D gene: -
CDR3 DNA: TGTGCCAGCAGAGGTGGGGGGATCGTAGCTTTCTTT
CDR3 protein: CASRGGGIVAFF

V gene: TRBV2
clone size: -
J gene: TRBJ1-1
D gene: TRBD1
CDR3 DNA: TGTGCCAGCAGGCTAGGGACAGGGAACACTGAAGCTTTCTTT
CDR3 protein: CASRLGTGNTEAFF

V gene: TRBV19
clone size: -
J gene: TRBJ2-7
D gene: -
CDR3 DNA: TGTGCCAGTAGTATAGATTCTGCAGGCCGCGACGAGCAGTACTTC
CDR3 protein: CASSIDSAGRDEQYF

V gene: TRBV18
clone size: -
J gene: TRBJ2-5
D gene: TRBD2
CDR3 DNA: TGTGCCAGCTCACCAGGACTAGCGGGAGTTCAAGAGACCCAGTACTTC
CDR3 protein: CASSPGLAGVQETQYF

V gene: TRBV6-5
clone size: -
J gene: TRBJ2-1
D gene: -
CDR3 DNA: TGTGCCAGCAGTTACGGCATCGGGTCCTACAATGAGCAGTTCTTC
CDR3 protein: CASSYGIGSYNEQFF

V gene: TRBV10-2
clone size: -
J gene: TRBJ2-2
D gene: -
CDR3 DNA: TGCGCCAGCGCAACAGGGTCCTACGCCGGGGAGCTGTTTTTT
CDR3 protein: CASATGSYAGELFF

V gene: TRBV19
clone size: -
J gene: TRBJ2-3
D gene: -
CDR3 DNA: TGTGCCAGTAGCCTCACAGATACGCAGTATTTT
CDR3 protein: CASSLTDTQYF

V gene: TRBV11-1
clone size: few
J gene: TRBJ2-1
D gene: -
CDR3 DNA: TGTGCCAGCAGCTTAGGAGTCATAATCGACAATGAGCAGTTCTTC
CDR3 protein: CASSLGVIIDNEQFF

V gene: TRBV7-2
clone size: -
J gene: TRBJ2-1
D gene: -
CDR3 DNA: TGTGCCAGCAGCTTAGGGGGCCTCGGTGAGCAGTTCTTC
CDR3 protein: CASSLGGLGEQFF

V gene: TRBV7-3
clone size: -
J gene: TRBJ1-1
D gene: -
CDR3 DNA: TGTGCCAGCAGCCCAGGCCCGCTTCGGGGGATGAACACTGAAGCTTTCTTT
CDR3 protein: CASSPGPLRGMNTEAFF

V gene: TRBV5-1
clone size: -
J gene: TRBJ1-1
D gene: -
CDR3 DNA: TGCGCCAGCAGCTTGGAGGTCCGACTAATGAACACTGAAGCTTTCTTT
CDR3 protein: CASSLEVRLMNTEAFF

V gene: TRBV5-4
clone size: -
J gene: TRBJ1-2
D gene: TRBD1
CDR3 DNA: TGTGCCAGCAGCTTGGCCGTGTCAGGGGGTCTTTCTGACTACACCTTC
CDR3 protein: CASSLAVSGGLSDYTF

V gene: TRBV30
clone size: -
J gene: TRBJ2-3
D gene: -
CDR3 DNA: TGTGCCTGGAGTCCCCGGACCTCCCGGGGGACGCAGTATTTT
CDR3 protein: CAWSPRTSRGTQYF

V gene: TRBV2
clone size: -
J gene: TRBJ2-3
D gene: TRBD1
CDR3 DNA: TGTGCCAGCATGGGACAGGGGGGTGCAGATACGCAGTATTTT
CDR3 protein: CASMGQGGADTQYF

V gene: TRBV6-5
clone size: -
J gene: TRBJ2-1
D gene: -
CDR3 DNA: TGTGCCAGCAGTTACGGCAGAACCAATGAGCAGTTCTTC
CDR3 protein: CASSYGRTNEQFF

V gene: TRBV27
clone size: -
J gene: TRBJ1-5
D gene: TRBD1
CDR3 DNA: TGTGCCAGCAGGTGGACAGGGGGTCCAAATCAGCCCCAGCATTTT
CDR3 protein: CASRWTGGPNQPQHF

V gene: TRBV14
clone size: -
J gene: TRBJ1-2
D gene: -
CDR3 DNA: TGTGCCAGCAGCGGAATGGATCGGAGTGGCTACACCTTC
CDR3 protein: CASSGMDRSGYTF

V gene: TRBV2
clone size: few
J gene: TRBJ2-1
D gene: TRBD2
CDR3 DNA: TGTGCCAGCAGTGAACCTTCTAGCGGGCCTTACAATGAGCAGTTCTTC
CDR3 protein: CASSEPSSGPYNEQFF

V gene: TRBV18
clone size: -
J gene: TRBJ1-5
D gene: -
CDR3 DNA: TGTGCCAGCTCACCCGCCAGGCTTAGCAATCAGCCCCAGCATTTT
CDR3 protein: CASSPARLSNQPQHF

V gene: TRBV18
clone size: -
J gene: TRBJ1-5
D gene: TRBD1
CDR3 DNA: TGTGCCAGCTCGCCCGGGACAGACCATAGGCATTTT
CDR3 protein: CASSPGTDHRHF

V gene: TRBV7-2
clone size: -
J gene: TRBJ2-7
D gene: -
CDR3 DNA: TGTGCCAGCAGCGCCAACAGATTCGAGCAGTACTTC
CDR3 protein: CASSANRFEQYF

V gene: TRBV7-8
clone size: -
J gene: TRBJ1-1
D gene: -
CDR3 DNA: TGTGCCAGCAGCTCCCTGGACAGTTCCCTAAATCAGAGGACTGAAGCTTTCTTT
CDR3 protein: CASSSLDSSLNQRTEAFF

V gene: TRBV9
clone size: -
J gene: TRBJ2-7
D gene: -
CDR3 DNA: TGTGCCAGCAGCGTAGGGGCAGGGATTTCCTACGAGCAGTACTTC
CDR3 protein: CASSVGAGISYEQYF

V gene: TRBV4-2
clone size: -
J gene: TRBJ2-7
D gene: TRBD2
CDR3 DNA: TGTGCCAGCAGCCTAGATTCTAGGCCAGCGGGGGGGTACGAGCAGTACTTC
CDR3 protein: CASSLDSRPAGGYEQYF

V gene: TRBV18
clone size: -
J gene: TRBJ1-4
D gene: -
CDR3 DNA: TGTGCCAGCTCACCACAAGGGACAACAAATGAAAAACTGTTTTTT
CDR3 protein: CASSPQGTTNEKLFF

V gene: TRBV18
clone size: once
J gene: TRBJ2-5
D gene: -
CDR3 DNA: TGTGCCAGCTCACCCTTTGACAGTGAGACCCAGTACTTC
CDR3 protein: CASSPFDSETQYF

V gene: TRBV5-6
clone size: -
J gene: TRBJ2-1
D gene: TRBD1
CDR3 DNA: TGTGCCAGCAGCTTGGATAGGGGGCTCCCCTACAATGAGCAGTTCTTC
CDR3 protein: CASSLDRGLPYNEQFF

V gene: TRBV7-2
clone size: -
J gene: TRBJ1-6
D gene: -
CDR3 DNA: TGTGCCAGCATGCGGGACGGGTCTTATTCACCCCTCCACTTT
CDR3 protein: CASMRDGSYSPLHF

V gene: TRBV29-1
clone size: few
J gene: TRBJ2-7
D gene: TRBD1
CDR3 DNA: TGCAGTGTTCCACTTACCGATACAGGGGTGGGGGAGCAGTACTTC
CDR3 protein: CSVPLTDTGVGEQYF

V gene: TRBV18
clone size: once
J gene: TRBJ2-7
D gene: -
CDR3 DNA: TGTGCCAGCTCTTCGGGGGCGGGAGCGTCCTACGAGCAGTACTTC
CDR3 protein: CASSSGAGASYEQYF

V gene: TRBV5-1
clone size: -
J gene: TRBJ2-3
D gene: TRBD2
CDR3 DNA: TGCGCCAGCAGCCAAGGGACTAGCGGGGGGTGGGCAGATACGCAGTATTTT
CDR3 protein: CASSQGTSGGWADTQYF

V gene: TRBV13
clone size: -
J gene: TRBJ2-1
D gene: TRBD2
CDR3 DNA: TGTGCCAGCAGCTTGGGACTAGCTGCCTACAATGAGCAGTTCTTC
CDR3 protein: CASSLGLAAYNEQFF

V gene: TRBV4-1
clone size: -
J gene: TRBJ1-2
D gene: -
CDR3 DNA: -
CDR3 protein: CASRLTHEQVSVRGYTF

V gene: TRBV4-1
clone size: -
J gene: TRBJ1-6
D gene: TRBD1
CDR3 DNA: TGCGCCAGCAGCCTGAGGATAACAGGGGCAAATTCACCCCTCCACTTT
CDR3 protein: CASSLRITGANSPLHF

V gene: TRBV28
clone size: -
J gene: TRBJ1-1
D gene: -
CDR3 DNA: TGTGCCAGCAAAAGGGTCGGGGTTGGGACTGAAGCTTTCTTT
CDR3 protein: CASKRVGVGTEAFF

V gene: TRBV7-2
clone size: -
J gene: TRBJ2-7
D gene: TRBD2
CDR3 DNA: TGTGCCAGCAGCTTAGGAGGTAGCGGGGGGTTTTTATACGAGCAGTACTTC
CDR3 protein: CASSLGGSGGFLYEQYF

V gene: TRBV4-1
clone size: once
J gene: TRBJ2-1
D gene: TRBD1
CDR3 DNA: TGCGCCAGCAGCCATATTAAACAGGGGAATGAGCAGTTCTTC
CDR3 protein: CASSHIKQGNEQFF

V gene: TRBV5-1
clone size: -
J gene: TRBJ2-3
D gene: -
CDR3 DNA: TGCGCCAGCAGCTTGATACAGGCCACAGATACGCAGTATTTT
CDR3 protein: CASSLIQATDTQYF

V gene: TRBV6-4
clone size: -
J gene: TRBJ2-4
D gene: TRBD1
CDR3 DNA: TGTGCCAGCAGTGTCTCCCCCAATACAGGGGGTCGAAACATTCAGTACTTC
CDR3 protein: CASSVSPNTGGRNIQYF

V gene: TRBV29-1
clone size: -
J gene: TRBJ1-2
D gene: -
CDR3 DNA: TGCAGCGTCGCCATTGGGACTGAATATGGCTACACCTTC
CDR3 protein: CSVAIGTEYGYTF

V gene: TRBV2
clone size: -
J gene: TRBJ2-7
D gene: TRBD1
CDR3 DNA: TGTGCCAGCAATAGGGACAGGGATGTCGAGCAGTACTTC
CDR3 protein: CASNRDRDVEQYF